This is a list of T cell receptor beta chains from one sample in a study of T cell responses to AZD1222 COVID-19 vaccine. Assay: immunoSEQ multiplex PCR; the TCRdb copy retains only in-frame clones and omits some. The sample holds about 150,000 clones, roughly nine tenths seen once. Sample: peripheral blood, taken 28 days after the second AZD1222 dose. These receptors all come from an adult who received the AZD1222 COVID-19 vaccine. Each CDR3 is given with its conserved first and last residue. Each record gives: clone size, CDR3 length, J gene, D gene, V gene, CDR3 protein, CDR3 DNA. D genes are given only for firm matches. Clone sizes are given selectively: once, few, many, or a class where the clone is expanded.

clone size: once
CDR3 length: 14
J gene: TRBJ1-4
D gene: NA
V gene: TRBV10-2
CDR3 protein: CASRDLSTNEKLFF
CDR3 DNA: TGCGCCAGCAGAGACCTTTCAACTAATGAAAAACTGTTTTTT

clone size: NA
CDR3 length: 12
J gene: TRBJ2-2
D gene: NA
V gene: TRBV6-6
CDR3 protein: CASSWGIGELFF
CDR3 DNA: TGTGCCAGCAGTTGGGGTATCGGGGAGCTGTTTTTT

clone size: NA
CDR3 length: 19
J gene: TRBJ2-7
D gene: TRBD2
V gene: TRBV4-3
CDR3 protein: CASSPHMGLVTMGSYEQYF
CDR3 DNA: TGCGCCAGCAGCCCTCATATGGGACTAGTGACGATGGGGTCCTACGAGCAGTACTTC

clone size: NA
CDR3 length: 14
J gene: TRBJ1-6
D gene: TRBD1
V gene: TRBV7-3
CDR3 protein: CASSSGQFNSPLHF
CDR3 DNA: TGTGCCAGCAGCTCGGGACAGTTTAATTCACCCCTCCACTTT

clone size: NA
CDR3 length: 12
J gene: TRBJ2-1
D gene: TRBD2
V gene: TRBV6-2/TRBV6-3
CDR3 protein: CASSFGGSSEFF
CDR3 DNA: TGTGCCAGCAGTTTCGGCGGGAGTTCGGAGTTCTTC

clone size: NA
CDR3 length: 15
J gene: TRBJ2-7
D gene: NA
V gene: TRBV4-2
CDR3 protein: CASSQVAGNTYEQYF
CDR3 DNA: TGTGCCAGCAGCCAAGTCGCGGGGAATACCTACGAGCAGTACTTC

clone size: NA
CDR3 length: 15
J gene: TRBJ1-2
D gene: NA
V gene: TRBV29-1
CDR3 protein: CSVEDLFGGGNGYTF
CDR3 DNA: TGCAGCGTTGAAGATCTTTTCGGGGGAGGGAATGGCTACACCTTC

clone size: NA
CDR3 length: 12
J gene: TRBJ1-5
D gene: NA
V gene: TRBV7-2
CDR3 protein: CASSLPTQPQHF
CDR3 DNA: TGTGCCAGCAGCTTACCGACTCAGCCCCAGCATTTT

clone size: NA
CDR3 length: 15
J gene: TRBJ1-4
D gene: NA
V gene: TRBV4-3
CDR3 protein: CASSQDYRGNEKLFF
CDR3 DNA: TGCGCCAGCAGCCAAGACTATAGGGGCAATGAAAAACTGTTTTTT

clone size: NA
CDR3 length: 17
J gene: TRBJ2-7
D gene: TRBD1
V gene: TRBV6-4
CDR3 protein: CASSEVLGDRDSYEQYF
CDR3 DNA: TGTGCCAGCAGTGAGGTTTTGGGGGACAGAGACTCCTACGAGCAGTACTTC

clone size: NA
CDR3 length: 11
J gene: TRBJ2-2
D gene: NA
V gene: TRBV6-2/TRBV6-3
CDR3 protein: CASSRTGELFF
CDR3 DNA: TGTGCCAGCAGCCGCACCGGGGAGCTGTTTTTT

clone size: NA
CDR3 length: 15
J gene: TRBJ1-2
D gene: NA
V gene: TRBV4-2
CDR3 protein: CASSQGRAGIYGYTF
CDR3 DNA: TGTGCCAGCAGCCAAGGTAGGGCCGGAATCTATGGCTACACCTTC

clone size: NA
CDR3 length: 15
J gene: TRBJ2-3
D gene: NA
V gene: TRBV28
CDR3 protein: CASRDTGFGTDTQYF
CDR3 DNA: TGTGCCAGCAGGGATACTGGGTTCGGCACAGATACGCAGTATTTT

clone size: NA
CDR3 length: 15
J gene: TRBJ1-1
D gene: NA
V gene: TRBV30
CDR3 protein: CAWSSAYGGQRVAFF
CDR3 DNA: TGTGCCTGGAGCTCCGCCTACGGGGGACAAAGGGTGGCTTTCTTT

clone size: NA
CDR3 length: 13
J gene: TRBJ2-5
D gene: NA
V gene: TRBV7-2
CDR3 protein: CASSLSGAETQYF
CDR3 DNA: TGTGCCAGCAGCTTATCCGGCGCTGAGACCCAGTACTTC

clone size: NA
CDR3 length: 13
J gene: TRBJ2-3
D gene: NA
V gene: TRBV10-3
CDR3 protein: CAIAGGNTDTQYF
CDR3 DNA: TGTGCCATCGCCGGAGGAAACACAGATACGCAGTATTTT

clone size: NA
CDR3 length: 17
J gene: TRBJ2-1
D gene: TRBD2
V gene: TRBV3-1/TRBV3-2
CDR3 protein: CASSQDRVSGRGDEQFF
CDR3 DNA: TGTGCCAGCAGCCAAGATCGGGTTAGCGGGAGGGGCGATGAGCAGTTCTTC

clone size: once
CDR3 length: 13
J gene: TRBJ2-1
D gene: NA
V gene: TRBV11-3
CDR3 protein: CASSLENGNEQFF
CDR3 DNA: TGTGCCAGCAGCTTAGAAAATGGGAATGAGCAGTTCTTC

clone size: NA
CDR3 length: 12
J gene: TRBJ2-7
D gene: NA
V gene: TRBV30
CDR3 protein: CAWSRGFYEQYF
CDR3 DNA: TGTGCCTGGAGCAGGGGATTCTACGAGCAGTACTTC

clone size: NA
CDR3 length: 15
J gene: TRBJ1-5
D gene: NA
V gene: TRBV27
CDR3 protein: CASSFLSGRDQPQHF
CDR3 DNA: TGTGCCAGCAGTTTTTTGTCAGGGAGGGATCAGCCCCAGCATTTT

clone size: NA
CDR3 length: 16
J gene: TRBJ1-1
D gene: NA
V gene: TRBV2
CDR3 protein: CATLGTGRGMNTEAFF
CDR3 DNA: TGTGCCACCCTCGGAACGGGCCGGGGGATGAACACTGAAGCTTTCTTT

clone size: NA
CDR3 length: 14
J gene: TRBJ1-1
D gene: NA
V gene: TRBV30
CDR3 protein: CAWSSKTGRTEAFF
CDR3 DNA: TGTGCCTGGAGTTCAAAGACGGGGAGGACTGAAGCTTTCTTT

clone size: once
CDR3 length: 14
J gene: TRBJ2-1
D gene: NA
V gene: TRBV7-7
CDR3 protein: CASSLAGGYNEQFF
CDR3 DNA: TGTGCTAGCAGCTTAGCCGGGGGTTACAATGAGCAGTTCTTC

clone size: few
CDR3 length: 13
J gene: TRBJ1-5
D gene: NA
V gene: TRBV6-2/TRBV6-3
CDR3 protein: CASSYGEVQPQHF
CDR3 DNA: TGTGCCAGCAGTTACGGGGAGGTTCAGCCCCAGCATTTT

clone size: NA
CDR3 length: 15
J gene: TRBJ2-7
D gene: TRBD2
V gene: TRBV19
CDR3 protein: CASSIGLAGPHEQYF
CDR3 DNA: TGTGCCAGTAGTATAGGACTAGCGGGACCCCACGAGCAGTACTTC

clone size: NA
CDR3 length: 15
J gene: TRBJ2-7
D gene: TRBD1
V gene: TRBV18
CDR3 protein: CASSPEGAYPYEQYF
CDR3 DNA: TGTGCCAGCTCACCCGAGGGGGCTTACCCCTACGAGCAGTACTTC

clone size: NA
CDR3 length: 17
J gene: TRBJ2-1
D gene: NA
V gene: TRBV10-2
CDR3 protein: CASSPYFGGADYNEQFF
CDR3 DNA: TGCGCCAGCAGCCCCTACTTTGGGGGGGCGGATTACAATGAGCAGTTCTTC

clone size: NA
CDR3 length: 13
J gene: TRBJ1-2
D gene: TRBD1
V gene: TRBV9
CDR3 protein: CASSEADRYGYTF
CDR3 DNA: TGTGCCAGCAGCGAAGCGGACAGGTATGGCTACACCTTC

clone size: NA
CDR3 length: 16
J gene: TRBJ2-3
D gene: TRBD2
V gene: TRBV2
CDR3 protein: CASSPTSGLGEGAQYF
CDR3 DNA: TGTGCCAGCAGTCCTACTAGCGGCCTAGGGGAAGGGGCGCAGTATTTT

clone size: NA
CDR3 length: 13
J gene: TRBJ2-7
D gene: NA
V gene: TRBV28
CDR3 protein: CASSSTPHYEQYF
CDR3 DNA: TGTGCCAGCAGTTCCACCCCGCACTACGAGCAGTACTTC

clone size: NA
CDR3 length: 14
J gene: TRBJ2-6
D gene: NA
V gene: TRBV4-1
CDR3 protein: CASSQTWVANVLTF
CDR3 DNA: TGCGCCAGCAGCCAAACCTGGGTGGCCAACGTCCTGACTTTC

clone size: NA
CDR3 length: 11
J gene: TRBJ1-6
D gene: NA
V gene: TRBV30
CDR3 protein: CAWSVNSPLHF
CDR3 DNA: TGTGCCTGGAGTGTAAATTCACCCCTCCACTTT

clone size: NA
CDR3 length: 13
J gene: TRBJ1-2
D gene: NA
V gene: TRBV27
CDR3 protein: CASSFPGSGGYTF
CDR3 DNA: TGTGCCAGCAGTTTTCCCGGCTCGGGTGGCTACACCTTC

clone size: NA
CDR3 length: 15
J gene: TRBJ1-2
D gene: NA
V gene: TRBV6-2/TRBV6-3
CDR3 protein: CASSLRQTSTYGYTF
CDR3 DNA: TGTGCCAGCAGTCTCCGGCAGACAAGTACCTATGGCTACACCTTC

clone size: NA
CDR3 length: 14
J gene: TRBJ1-1
D gene: NA
V gene: TRBV18
CDR3 protein: CASSPKAREPEAFF
CDR3 DNA: TGTGCCAGCTCACCAAAGGCAAGAGAACCTGAAGCTTTCTTT

clone size: NA
CDR3 length: 14
J gene: TRBJ1-5
D gene: NA
V gene: TRBV30
CDR3 protein: CAWSSVNSNQPQHF
CDR3 DNA: TGTGCCTGGAGTTCGGTGAATAGCAATCAGCCCCAGCATTTT

clone size: NA
CDR3 length: 11
J gene: TRBJ2-1
D gene: NA
V gene: TRBV29-1
CDR3 protein: CSSRQPGEQFF
CDR3 DNA: TGCAGCAGCCGACAGCCGGGGGAGCAGTTCTTC

clone size: NA
CDR3 length: 13
J gene: TRBJ1-2
D gene: NA
V gene: TRBV7-2
CDR3 protein: CASSLGWNYGYTF
CDR3 DNA: TGTGCCAGCAGCTTGGGGTGGAACTATGGCTACACCTTC

clone size: NA
CDR3 length: 14
J gene: TRBJ1-1
D gene: NA
V gene: TRBV19
CDR3 protein: CASSRAGVNTEAFF
CDR3 DNA: TGTGCCAGTAGTAGAGCAGGGGTGAACACTGAAGCTTTCTTT

clone size: NA
CDR3 length: 18
J gene: TRBJ1-3
D gene: NA
V gene: TRBV30
CDR3 protein: CAWTFKGTVFTPGNTIYF
CDR3 DNA: TGTGCCTGGACCTTCAAAGGAACAGTTTTCACCCCTGGAAACACCATATATTTT

clone size: NA
CDR3 length: 15
J gene: TRBJ2-6
D gene: NA
V gene: TRBV11-3
CDR3 protein: CASSSRESGANVLTF
CDR3 DNA: TGTGCCAGCAGCTCCCGGGAATCCGGGGCCAACGTCCTGACTTTC

clone size: once
CDR3 length: 15
J gene: TRBJ1-1
D gene: NA
V gene: TRBV19
CDR3 protein: CASSTLWTGGTEAFF
CDR3 DNA: TGTGCCAGTAGTACCCTCTGGACCGGGGGGACTGAAGCTTTCTTT

clone size: few
CDR3 length: 14
J gene: TRBJ1-6
D gene: NA
V gene: TRBV7-6
CDR3 protein: CASSSQAPLSPLHF
CDR3 DNA: TGTGCCAGCAGCAGCCAGGCGCCCCTTTCACCCCTCCACTTT

clone size: NA
CDR3 length: 17
J gene: TRBJ2-1
D gene: TRBD2
V gene: TRBV7-9
CDR3 protein: CASSPTSGSLFDNEQFF
CDR3 DNA: TGTGCCAGCAGCCCGACTAGCGGGAGTTTATTCGACAATGAGCAGTTCTTC